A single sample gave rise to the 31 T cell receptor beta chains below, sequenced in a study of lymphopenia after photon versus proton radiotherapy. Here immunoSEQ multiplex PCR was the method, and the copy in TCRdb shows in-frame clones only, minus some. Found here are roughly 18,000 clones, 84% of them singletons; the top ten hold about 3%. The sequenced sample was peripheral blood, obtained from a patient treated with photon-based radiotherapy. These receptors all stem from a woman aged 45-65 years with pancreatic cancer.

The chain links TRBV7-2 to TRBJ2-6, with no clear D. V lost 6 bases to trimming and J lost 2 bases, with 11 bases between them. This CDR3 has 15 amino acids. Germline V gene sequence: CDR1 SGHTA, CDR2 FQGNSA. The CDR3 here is CASSRLITGANVLTF. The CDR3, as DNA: TGTGCCAGCAGTCGGCTTATTACTGGGGCCAACGTCCTGACTTTC.

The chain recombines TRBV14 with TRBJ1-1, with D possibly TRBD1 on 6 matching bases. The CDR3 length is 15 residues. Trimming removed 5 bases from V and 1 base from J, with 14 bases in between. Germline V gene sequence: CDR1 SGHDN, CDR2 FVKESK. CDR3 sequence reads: CASSVRTGRNTEAFF. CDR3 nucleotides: TGTGCCAGCAGCGTACGCACAGGGAGGAACACTGAAGCTTTCTTT.

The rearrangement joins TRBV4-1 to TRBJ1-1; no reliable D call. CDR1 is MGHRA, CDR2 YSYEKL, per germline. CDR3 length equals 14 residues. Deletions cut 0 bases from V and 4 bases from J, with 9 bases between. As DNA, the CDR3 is TGCGCCAGCAGCCAAGAAGCCCCTTCCACTGAAGCTTTCTTT. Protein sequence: CASSQEAPSTEAFF.

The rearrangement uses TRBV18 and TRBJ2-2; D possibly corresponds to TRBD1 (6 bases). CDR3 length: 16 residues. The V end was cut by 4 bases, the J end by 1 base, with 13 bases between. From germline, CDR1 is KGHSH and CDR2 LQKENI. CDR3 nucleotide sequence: TGTGCCAGCTCACATACAGGGAAGGGGAACACCGGGGAGCTGTTTTTT. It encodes CASSHTGKGNTGELFF.

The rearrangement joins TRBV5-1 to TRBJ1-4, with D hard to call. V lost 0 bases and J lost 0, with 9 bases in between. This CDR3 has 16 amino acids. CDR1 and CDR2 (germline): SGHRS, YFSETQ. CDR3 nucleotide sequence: TGCGCCAGCAGCTTGGTAGTGGCTGCAACTAATGAAAAACTGTTTTTT. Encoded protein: CASSLVVAATNEKLFF.

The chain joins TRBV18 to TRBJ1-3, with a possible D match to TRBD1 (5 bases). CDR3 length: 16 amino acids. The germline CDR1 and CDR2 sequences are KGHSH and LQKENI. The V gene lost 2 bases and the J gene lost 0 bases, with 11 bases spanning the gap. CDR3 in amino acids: CASSPRGPDSGNTIYF. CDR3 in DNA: TGTGCCAGCTCACCAAGGGGCCCAGACTCTGGAAACACCATATATTTT.

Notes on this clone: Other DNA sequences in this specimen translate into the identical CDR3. The CDR3: CASSLIGGNTEAFF. The CDR3 region has the DNA TGTGCCAGCAGCTTAATCGGGGGGAACACTGAAGCTTTCTTT. The chain links TRBV7-6 to TRBJ1-1; D perhaps matches TRBD1 (5 bases). The CDR3 is made up of 14 amino acids. CDR1 is SGHVS, CDR2 FNYEAQ, per germline. V was trimmed by 2 bases and J by 1 base, leaving 8 bases between them.

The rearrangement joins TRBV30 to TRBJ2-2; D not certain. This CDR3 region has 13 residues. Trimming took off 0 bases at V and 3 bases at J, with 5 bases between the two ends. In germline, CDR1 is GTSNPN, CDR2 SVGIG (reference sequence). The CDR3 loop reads CAWSVWDTGELFF. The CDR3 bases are TGTGCCTGGAGTGTATGGGACACCGGGGAGCTGTTTTTT.

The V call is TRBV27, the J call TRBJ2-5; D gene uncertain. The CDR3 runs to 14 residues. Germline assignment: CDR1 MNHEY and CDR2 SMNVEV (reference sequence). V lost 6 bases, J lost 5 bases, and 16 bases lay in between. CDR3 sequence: CASRRYGILETQYF. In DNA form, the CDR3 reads TGTGCCAGCAGGCGCTATGGCATCTTGGAGACCCAGTACTTC.

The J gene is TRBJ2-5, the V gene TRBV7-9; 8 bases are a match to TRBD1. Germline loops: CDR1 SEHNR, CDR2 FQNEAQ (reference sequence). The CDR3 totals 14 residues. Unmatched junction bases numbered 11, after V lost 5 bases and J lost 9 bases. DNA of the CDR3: TGTGCCAGCAGCCCCGGACAGGGTCATGAGGCCCAGTACTTC. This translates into CASSPGQGHEAQYF.

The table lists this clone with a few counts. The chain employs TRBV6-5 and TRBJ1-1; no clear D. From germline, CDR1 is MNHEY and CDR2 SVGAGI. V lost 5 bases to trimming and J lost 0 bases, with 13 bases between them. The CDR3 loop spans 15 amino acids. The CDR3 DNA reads TGTGCCAGCAGTACCAACAGCCACATGAACACTGAAGCTTTCTTT. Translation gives CASSTNSHMNTEAFF.

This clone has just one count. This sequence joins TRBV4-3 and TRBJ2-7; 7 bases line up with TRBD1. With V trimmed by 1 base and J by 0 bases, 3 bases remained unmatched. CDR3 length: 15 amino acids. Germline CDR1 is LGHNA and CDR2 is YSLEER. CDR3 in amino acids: CASSQGRDSSYEQYF. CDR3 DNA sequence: TGCGCCAGCAGCCAAGGCCGGGACAGCTCCTACGAGCAGTACTTC.

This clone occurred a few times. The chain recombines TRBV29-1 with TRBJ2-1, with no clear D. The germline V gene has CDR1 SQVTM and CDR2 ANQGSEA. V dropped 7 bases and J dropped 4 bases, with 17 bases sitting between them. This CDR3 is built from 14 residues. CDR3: CSGNRPGVYNEQFF. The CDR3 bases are TGCAGCGGAAACCGGCCAGGCGTATACAATGAGCAGTTCTTC.

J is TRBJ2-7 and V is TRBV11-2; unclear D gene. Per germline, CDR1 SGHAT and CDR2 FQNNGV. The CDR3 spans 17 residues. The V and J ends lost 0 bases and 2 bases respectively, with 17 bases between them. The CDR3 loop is CASSLDSGVTDTYEQYF. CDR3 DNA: TGTGCCAGCAGCTTAGATTCCGGAGTAACCGACACCTACGAGCAGTACTTC.

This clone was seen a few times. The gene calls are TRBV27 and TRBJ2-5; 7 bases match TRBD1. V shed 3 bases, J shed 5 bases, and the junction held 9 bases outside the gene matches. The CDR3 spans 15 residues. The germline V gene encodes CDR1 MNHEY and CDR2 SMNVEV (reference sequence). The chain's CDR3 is CASSFSGGDQETQYF. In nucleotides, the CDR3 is TGTGCCAGCAGTTTCTCAGGGGGTGATCAGGAGACCCAGTACTTC.

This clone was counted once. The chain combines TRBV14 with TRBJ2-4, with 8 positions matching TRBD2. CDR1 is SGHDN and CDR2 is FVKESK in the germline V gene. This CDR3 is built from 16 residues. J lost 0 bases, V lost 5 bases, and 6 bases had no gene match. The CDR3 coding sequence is TGTGCCAGCAGCTCCAGCGGGGGCATAGCCAAAAACATTCAGTACTTC. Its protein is CASSSSGGIAKNIQYF.

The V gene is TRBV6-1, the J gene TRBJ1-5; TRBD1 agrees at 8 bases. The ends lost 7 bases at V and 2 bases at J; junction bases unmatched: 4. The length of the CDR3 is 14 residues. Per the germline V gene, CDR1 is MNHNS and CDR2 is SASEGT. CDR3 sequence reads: CASNTGGGNQPQHF. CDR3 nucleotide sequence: TGTGCCAGCAATACAGGGGGAGGCAATCAGCCCCAGCATTTT.

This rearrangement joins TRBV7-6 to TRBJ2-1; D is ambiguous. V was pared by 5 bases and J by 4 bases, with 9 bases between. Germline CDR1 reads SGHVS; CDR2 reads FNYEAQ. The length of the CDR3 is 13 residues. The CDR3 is CASSQTLYNEQFF. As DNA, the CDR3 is TGTGCCAGCAGCCAGACTCTTTACAATGAGCAGTTCTTC.

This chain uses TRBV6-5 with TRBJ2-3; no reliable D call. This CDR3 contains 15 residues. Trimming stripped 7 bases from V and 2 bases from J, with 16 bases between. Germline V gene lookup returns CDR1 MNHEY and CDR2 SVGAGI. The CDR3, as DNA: TGTGCCAGCAAAGCCGTTAACAGTTACACAGATACGCAGTATTTT. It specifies CASKAVNSYTDTQYF.

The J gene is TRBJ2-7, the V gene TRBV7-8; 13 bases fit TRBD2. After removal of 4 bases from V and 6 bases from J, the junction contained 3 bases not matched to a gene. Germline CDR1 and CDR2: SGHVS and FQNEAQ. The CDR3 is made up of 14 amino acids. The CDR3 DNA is TGTGCCAGCAGCTCCGGGACTAGCGGGGTCGAGCAGTACTTC. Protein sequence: CASSSGTSGVEQYF.

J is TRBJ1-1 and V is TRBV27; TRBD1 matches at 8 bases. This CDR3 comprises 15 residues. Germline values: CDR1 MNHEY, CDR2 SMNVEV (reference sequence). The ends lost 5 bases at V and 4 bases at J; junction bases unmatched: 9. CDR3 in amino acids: CASSGRQGLSTEAFF. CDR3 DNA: TGTGCCAGCAGTGGAAGACAGGGGTTGAGCACTGAAGCTTTCTTT.

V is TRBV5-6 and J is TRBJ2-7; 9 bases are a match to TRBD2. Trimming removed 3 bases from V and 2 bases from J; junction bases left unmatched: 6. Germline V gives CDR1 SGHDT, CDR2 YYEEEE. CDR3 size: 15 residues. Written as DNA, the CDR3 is TGTGCCAGCAGCTCCCTAGCGGGAATACCCTACGAGCAGTACTTC. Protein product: CASSSLAGIPYEQYF.

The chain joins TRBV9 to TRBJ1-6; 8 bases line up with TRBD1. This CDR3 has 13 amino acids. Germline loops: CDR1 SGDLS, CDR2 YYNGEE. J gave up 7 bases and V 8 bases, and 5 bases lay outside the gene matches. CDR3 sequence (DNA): TGTGCCAGTTCAGGGGGCGAAAATTCACCCCTCCACTTT. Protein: CASSGGENSPLHF.

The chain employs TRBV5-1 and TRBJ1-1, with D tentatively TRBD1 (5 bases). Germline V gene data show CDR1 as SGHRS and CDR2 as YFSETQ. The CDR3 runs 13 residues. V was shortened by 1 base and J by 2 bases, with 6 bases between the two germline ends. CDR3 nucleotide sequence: TGCGCCAGCAGCTTGCAGGGTAACACTGAAGCTTTCTTT. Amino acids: CASSLQGNTEAFF.

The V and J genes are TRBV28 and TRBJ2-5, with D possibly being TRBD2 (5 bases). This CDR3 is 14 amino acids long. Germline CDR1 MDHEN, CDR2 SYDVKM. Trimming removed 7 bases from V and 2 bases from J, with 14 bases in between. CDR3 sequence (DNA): TGTGCCAGCACCCAAATCGGCGGGCAAGAGACCCAGTACTTC. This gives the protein CASTQIGGQETQYF.

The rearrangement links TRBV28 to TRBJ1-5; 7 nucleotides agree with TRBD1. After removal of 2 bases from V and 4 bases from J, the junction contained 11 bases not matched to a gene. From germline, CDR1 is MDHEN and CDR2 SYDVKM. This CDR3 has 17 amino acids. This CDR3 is CASSLVFSGQTNQPQHF. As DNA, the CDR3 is TGTGCCAGCAGTTTAGTTTTCTCGGGACAGACGAATCAGCCCCAGCATTTT.

This CDR3 reads CASSNQGAVSSYNEQFF. In DNA, the CDR3 is TGTGCCAGTAGCAATCAGGGGGCGGTTAGCTCCTACAATGAGCAGTTCTTC. V is TRBV19 and J is TRBJ2-1; 8 nucleotides agree with TRBD1. This CDR3 region has 17 residues. Germline V gene sequence: CDR1 LNHDA, CDR2 SQIVND (reference sequence). J was trimmed by 0 bases and V by 6 bases; bases with no gene match: 10.

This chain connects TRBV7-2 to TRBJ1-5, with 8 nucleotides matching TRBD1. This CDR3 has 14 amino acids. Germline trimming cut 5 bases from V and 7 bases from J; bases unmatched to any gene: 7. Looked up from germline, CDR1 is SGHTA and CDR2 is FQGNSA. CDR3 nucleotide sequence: TGTGCCAGCAGCGAAACAGGGGGGTCCCAGCCCCAGCATTTT. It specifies CASSETGGSQPQHF. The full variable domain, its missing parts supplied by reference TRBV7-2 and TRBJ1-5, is GAGVSQSPSNKVTEKGKDVELRCDPISGHTALYWYRQSLGQGLEFLIYFQGNSAPDKSGLPSDRFSAERTGGSVSTLTIQRTQQEDSAVYLCASSETGGSQPQHFGDGTRLSIL.

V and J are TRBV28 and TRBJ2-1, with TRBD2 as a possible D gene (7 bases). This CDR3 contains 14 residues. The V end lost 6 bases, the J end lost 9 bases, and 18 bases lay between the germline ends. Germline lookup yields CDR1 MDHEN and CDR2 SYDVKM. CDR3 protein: CASSRDAGGREQFF. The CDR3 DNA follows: TGTGCCAGCAGCCGGGACGCCGGGGGGCGTGAGCAGTTCTTC.

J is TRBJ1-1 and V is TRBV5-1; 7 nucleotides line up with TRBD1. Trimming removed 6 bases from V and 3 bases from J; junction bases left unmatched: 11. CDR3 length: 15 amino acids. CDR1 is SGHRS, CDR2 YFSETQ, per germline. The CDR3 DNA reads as TGCGCCAGCACTGACAGGGCCGGTTGGGACACTGAAGCTTTCTTT. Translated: CASTDRAGWDTEAFF.

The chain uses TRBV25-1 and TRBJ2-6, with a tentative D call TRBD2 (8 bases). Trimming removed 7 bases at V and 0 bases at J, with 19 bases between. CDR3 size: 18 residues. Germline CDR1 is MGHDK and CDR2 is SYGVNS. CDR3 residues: CASTTREGASSGANVLTF. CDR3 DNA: TGTGCCAGCACCACACGGGAGGGGGCCTCCTCTGGGGCCAACGTCCTGACTTTC.